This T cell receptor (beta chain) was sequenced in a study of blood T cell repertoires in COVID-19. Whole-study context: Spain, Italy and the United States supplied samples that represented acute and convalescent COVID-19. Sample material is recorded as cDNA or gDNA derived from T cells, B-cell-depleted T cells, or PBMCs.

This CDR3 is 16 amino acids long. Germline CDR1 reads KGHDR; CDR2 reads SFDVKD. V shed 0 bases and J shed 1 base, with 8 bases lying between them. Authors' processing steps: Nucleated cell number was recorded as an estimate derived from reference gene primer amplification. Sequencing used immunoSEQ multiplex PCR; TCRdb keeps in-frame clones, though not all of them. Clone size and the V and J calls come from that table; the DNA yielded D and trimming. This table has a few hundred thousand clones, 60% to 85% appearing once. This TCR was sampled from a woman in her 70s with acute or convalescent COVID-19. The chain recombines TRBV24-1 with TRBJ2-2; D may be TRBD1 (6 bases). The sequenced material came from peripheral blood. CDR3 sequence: CATSDLTRGNTGELFF. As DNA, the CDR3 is TGTGCCACCAGTGATTTGACCAGGGGGAACACCGGGGAGCTGTTTTTT.